These 30 T cell receptor beta chains were all obtained from the same sample, sequenced in a study of regulatory T cells in long-lasting Graves disease. Building the TCR beta libraries relied on iRepertoire HTBI primers, and CDR3 regions underwent Arm-PCR. TCRdb processed the multiplex PCR reads anew with MiXCR; each CDR3 protein has one entry. The data show a few hundred thousand distinct CDR3 sequences, roughly 10% seen once. The time point: newly diagnosed GD, antithyroid drugs for less than 3 months. RNA extracted from PBMCs served as the sequencing template. This sample was shared with a second study, whose subject was T cells in Graves' hyperthyroidism and ophthalmopathy.

Sequenced here: peripheral blood mononuclear cells (PBMCs), sampled at new diagnosis, from a patient treated with antithyroid drugs. The receptors come from a young woman with Graves disease.

This clonotype was observed at least ten times. This chain uses TRBV11-2 with TRBJ1-1, with D tentatively TRBD1 (5 bases). Looked up from germline, CDR1 is SGHAT and CDR2 is FQNNGV. The CDR3 spans 13 residues. Deletions cut 5 bases from V and 5 bases from J, with 12 bases between. CDR3 bases: TGTGCCAGCAGCCCTATTGGACAAACTGAAGCTTTCTTT. This translates into CASSPIGQTEAFF.

This clonotype has only a few counts. The J gene is TRBJ2-1, the V gene TRBV3-1; 12 bases are shared with TRBD2. Per the germline V gene, CDR1 is LGHDT and CDR2 is YNNKEL (reference sequence). The CDR3 runs to 18 residues. V shed 4 bases, J shed 5 bases, and the junction held 12 bases outside the gene matches. The CDR3 DNA is TGTGCCAGCAGCCTCCTCCTGCCTAGCGGGGGGGCAAACAATGAGCAGTTCTTC. This gives the protein CASSLLLPSGGANNEQFF.

This clonotype was counted ten times or more. The CDR3 loop is CASRTTSGRSIDEQFF. In nucleotides, the CDR3 is TGTGCCAGCCGCACGACTAGCGGGAGAAGTATCGATGAGCAGTTCTTC. This chain uses TRBV28 with TRBJ2-1, with 12 bases identical to TRBD2. V trimming: 8 bases; J trimming: 8 bases; junction bases outside the gene matches: 13. Germline CDR1 reads MDHEN; CDR2 reads SYDVKM. There are 16 residues in the CDR3. Based on the CDR3 plus reference TRBV28 and TRBJ2-1, the full variable domain is DVKVTQSSRYLVKRTGEKVFLECVQDMDHENMFWYRQDPGLGLRLIYFSYDVKMKEKGDIPEGYSVSREKKERFSLILESASTNQTSMYLCASRTTSGRSIDEQFFGPGTRLTVL.

The table lists this clonotype with a count of one. The J gene is TRBJ1-2, the V gene TRBV7-9, with D unclear. Germline CDR1 reads SEHNR; CDR2 reads FQNEAQ (reference sequence). The V gene lost 1 base and the J gene lost 3 bases, with 12 bases spanning the gap. This CDR3 is 15 amino acids long. CDR3 in amino acids: CASSLVTTVDYGYTF. CDR3 sequence (DNA): TGTGCCAGCAGCTTAGTCACGACGGTGGACTATGGCTACACCTTC.

The rearrangement links TRBV12-3 or TRBV12-4 to TRBJ1-3; 9 bases are a match to TRBD1. Unmatched junction bases numbered 10, after V lost 3 bases and J lost 4 bases. The CDR3 length is 17 residues. In DNA form, the CDR3 reads TGTGCCAGCAGTTTGGGGACAGGGCACGATTCGGGAAACACCATATATTTT. Its protein is CASSLGTGHDSGNTIYF.

As regards this clonotype: A much larger clone differs from this one at a single base, so this may be a read error. This chain joins TRBV27 and TRBJ1-1; D perhaps matches TRBD1 (6 bases). Germline-derived CDR1 and CDR2 are MNHEY and SMNVEV (reference sequence). The CDR3 runs to 15 residues. Deletions cut 10 bases from V and 1 base from J, with 19 bases between. The CDR3 sequence is CANRSPTGTNTEAFF. The CDR3 nucleotides are TGTGCCAACAGATCTCCGACAGGAACGAACACTGAAGCTTTCTTT.

Many counts were recorded for this clonotype. The rearrangement uses TRBV20-1 and TRBJ2-7; D unresolved. CDR3 length equals 14 residues. Germline CDR1 DFQATT, CDR2 SNEGSKA (reference sequence). Between the trimmed V and J ends, which lost 0 bases and 2 bases, there was a span of 11 bases. The CDR3 DNA reads TGCAGTGCTAGAGATCGTCTAAACACCTACGAGCAGTACTTC. This translates into CSARDRLNTYEQYF.

This clonotype came up many times. This chain uses TRBV20-1 with TRBJ2-7; D may be TRBD2 (6 bases). The CDR3 contains 14 residues. Germline lookup yields CDR1 DFQATT and CDR2 SNEGSKA (reference sequence). V lost 3 bases and J lost 2, with 14 bases in between. The CDR3 coding sequence is TGCAGTGCTAGTGCCGGGGGAGACCCCTACGAGCAGTACGTC. Translating gives CSASAGGDPYEQYV.

This clonotype was counted ten times or more. The chain's CDR3 is CASSLTGTYTEAFF. For the CDR3, the DNA is TGTGCCAGCTCACTAACAGGGACCTACACTGAAGCTTTCTTT. The chain uses TRBV18 and TRBJ1-1; D is perhaps TRBD1 (6 bases). CDR3 length: 14 residues. CDR1 and CDR2 from the germline V gene are KGHSH and LQKENI. Trimming stripped 4 bases from V and 3 bases from J, with 12 bases between.

There are a few counts of this clonotype. The chain recombines TRBV9 with TRBJ2-1, with D hard to call. Germline lookup yields CDR1 SGDLS and CDR2 YYNGEE. The CDR3 sequence is 13 residues long. V gave up 0 bases and J gave up 4 bases, with 5 bases separating them. The chain's CDR3 is CASSVATYNEQFF. The CDR3 region has the DNA TGTGCCAGCAGCGTAGCGACTTACAATGAGCAGTTCTTC.

This clonotype was counted at least ten times. The gene calls are TRBV20-1 and TRBJ1-2, with 9 nucleotides matching TRBD1. CDR1 and CDR2 from the germline V gene are DFQATT and SNEGSKA (reference sequence). The CDR3 covers 13 residues. With V trimmed by 7 bases and J by 4 bases, 7 bases remained unmatched. CDR3 DNA sequence: TGCAGTGTCCTACAGGGGGCAGGCTATGGCTACACCTTC. It translates to CSVLQGAGYGYTF.

This rearrangement joins TRBV11-2 to TRBJ2-2, with unresolved D. Germline V gene sequence: CDR1 SGHAT, CDR2 FQNNGV. This CDR3 spans 19 amino acids. Between the trimmed V and J ends, which lost 1 base and 0 bases, there was a span of 18 bases. The CDR3 reads CASSLGARFPSTNTGELFF. The DNA for the CDR3 is TGTGCCAGCAGCTTAGGGGCTAGGTTTCCTTCCACGAACACCGGGGAGCTGTTTTTT.

The sample holds a few counts of this clonotype. The rearrangement links TRBV7-2 to TRBJ2-5, with a possible D match to TRBD2 (6 bases). With 3 bases removed from V and 5 bases from J, the gap between germline ends came to 16 bases. Germline CDR1 and CDR2: SGHTA and FQGNSA. This CDR3 region has 15 residues. CDR3 bases: TGTGCCAGCAGCTTTTGGACTACCGCCGCTGAGACCCAGTACTTC. Protein product: CASSFWTTAAETQYF.

Concerning this clonotype: A much larger clonotype is one base distant, so this may be a read error. V and J are TRBV3-1 and TRBJ1-6; D is possibly TRBD1 (5 bases). The CDR3 length is 14 residues. Per the germline V gene, CDR1 is LGHDT and CDR2 is YNNKEL (reference sequence). CDR3 protein: CASSRDWDNPPLHF. DNA of the CDR3: TGTGCCAGCAGCCGGGACTGGGATAATCCACCCCTCCACTTT.

In its sample, this clonotype was seen many times. V gene TRBV27 combines with J gene TRBJ2-1; D might be TRBD2 (6 bases). Germline CDR1 is MNHEY and CDR2 is SMNVEV (reference sequence). The CDR3 runs to 15 residues. V lost 3 bases and J lost 9, with 18 bases in between. The chain's CDR3 is CASSLVLAPGIEQFF. CDR3 coding DNA: TGTGCCAGCAGTTTGGTACTAGCTCCCGGTATTGAGCAGTTCTTC.

This clonotype was detected many times. This chain joins TRBV7-9 and TRBJ2-3; D may be TRBD1 (6 bases). The length of the CDR3 is 15 residues. Germline values: CDR1 SEHNR, CDR2 FQNEAQ (reference sequence). V lost 5 bases, J lost 0 bases, and 12 bases lay in between. DNA of the CDR3: TGTGCCAGCAGCCCTAAGAGGGGGAGCACAGATACGCAGTATTTT. It translates to CASSPKRGSTDTQYF.

This clonotype was seen at least ten times. The CDR3 DNA reads as TGTGCCAGCAGTTTATGGCAGGGGGGGACCCAGCATTTT. Its translation: CASSLWQGGTQHF. The V gene is TRBV27, the J gene TRBJ1-5; 7 nucleotides align to TRBD1. The ends lost 1 base at V and 11 bases at J; junction bases unmatched: 5. This CDR3 region has 13 residues. The germline V gene has CDR1 MNHEY and CDR2 SMNVEV (reference sequence).

This clonotype was seen repeatedly, ten times or more. The chain carries TRBV2 and TRBJ2-2; 10 bases fit TRBD2. Germline V gene sequence: CDR1 SNHLY, CDR2 FYNNEI. V gave up 4 bases and J gave up 13 bases; unmatched junction bases: 6. The CDR3 has 13 amino acids. This CDR3 reads CASSGLAGVVLFF. CDR3 bases: TGTGCCAGCAGTGGGCTAGCGGGAGTTGTGCTGTTTTTT.

Many counts were recorded for this clonotype. J is TRBJ2-7 and V is TRBV27; 9 bases align to TRBD1. Germline V gene lookup returns CDR1 MNHEY and CDR2 SMNVEV (reference sequence). Trimming removed 0 bases from V and 2 bases from J; junction bases left unmatched: 5. This CDR3 comprises 16 residues. CDR3 in amino acids: CASSLSGTGFPYEQYF. The CDR3, as DNA: TGTGCCAGCAGTTTATCCGGGACAGGGTTCCCCTACGAGCAGTACTTC.

This rearrangement joins TRBV27 to TRBJ1-5; D might be TRBD1 (6 bases). Germline V gives CDR1 MNHEY, CDR2 SMNVEV (reference sequence). The CDR3 is 14 residues long. Trimming shortened V by 5 bases and J by 6 bases, and 14 bases separated the two germline ends. The CDR3 nucleotides read TGTGCCAGCAGTCCTAGGGGGACGGGTCAGCCCCAGCATTTT. Translating gives CASSPRGTGQPQHF.

V and J are TRBV24-1 and TRBJ1-5, with D perhaps matching TRBD1 (6 bases). This CDR3 region has 15 residues. V was clipped by 9 bases and J by 0 bases, with 14 bases between them. The germline CDR1 and CDR2 sequences are KGHDR and SFDVKD. CDR3 DNA sequence: TGTGCCACCTTTGCCGGGGGCGATAGCAATCAGCCCCAGCATTTT. This encodes CATFAGGDSNQPQHF.

A single count supports this clonotype. It differs at one base from a far larger clone, so likely a read error. The chain recombines TRBV12-3 or TRBV12-4 with TRBJ2-1; a weak D match, TRBD1 (6 bases). The CDR3 spans 16 residues. V was clipped by 2 bases and J by 10 bases, with 21 bases between them. This chain's CDR3 is CASSLSGTNINYEQFF. The CDR3 coding sequence is TGTGCCAGCAGTTTATCAGGGACAAACATCAACTACGAGCAGTTCTTC.

This clonotype has only a few counts. The rearrangement joins TRBV4-3 to TRBJ2-3; a weak D match, TRBD2 (6 bases). Trimming shortened V by 0 bases and J by 4 bases, and 14 bases separated the two germline ends. Germline values: CDR1 LGHNA, CDR2 YSLEER. The CDR3 runs 16 residues. CDR3 region: CASSQDVGGTADTQYF. The CDR3 DNA reads TGCGCCAGCAGCCAAGATGTCGGCGGGACGGCAGATACGCAGTATTTT.

This clonotype was observed a few times. Possible read error: a much larger clone is one base away. V is TRBV11-1 and J is TRBJ1-1; D is possibly TRBD1 (5 bases). This CDR3 contains 15 residues. Germline CDR1 reads SGHAT; CDR2 reads FQDESV (reference sequence). The CDR3 reads CASNLVRGPNTEAFF. In nucleotides, the CDR3 is TGTGCCAGCAACTTAGTAAGGGGCCCGAACACTGAAGCTTTCTTT.

In this sample, this clonotype turned up many times. The rearrangement links TRBV12-3 or TRBV12-4 to TRBJ2-1; 10 bases fit TRBD1. The CDR3 length is 16 residues. J lost 10 bases, V lost 3 bases, and 12 bases had no gene match. The CDR3 protein is CASSFLSGQGKREQFF. The CDR3 DNA reads as TGTGCCAGCAGTTTCCTCTCGGGACAGGGGAAAAGGGAGCAGTTCTTC.

This clonotype occurred a few times. The rearrangement joins TRBV4-3 to TRBJ2-1; 8 bases are shared with TRBD1. Germline loops: CDR1 LGHNA, CDR2 YSLEER. The CDR3 runs to 18 residues. V dropped 0 bases and J dropped 10; count of bases not matched to a gene: 17. The CDR3: CASSQDLSGQGGSTEQFF. DNA for the CDR3: TGCGCCAGCAGCCAAGATCTATCCGGACAGGGTGGGAGTACAGAGCAGTTCTTC.

The genes are TRBV7-2 and TRBJ2-3, with TRBD2 matching 7 bases. Germline values: CDR1 SGHTA, CDR2 FQGNSA. The CDR3 spans 12 residues. The V segment lost 5 bases and the J segment 11 bases; nucleotides outside the gene matches: 7. The CDR3 loop is CASSIQRDWQYF. The DNA of the CDR3 is TGTGCCAGCAGCATTCAGCGGGATTGGCAGTATTTT.

The chain recombines TRBV6-5 with TRBJ2-6; D ambiguous. Germline V gives CDR1 MNHEY, CDR2 SVGAGI. This CDR3 contains 17 residues. V was clipped by 2 bases and J by 0 bases, with 11 bases between them. Written as DNA, the CDR3 is TGTGCCAGCAGTTACGGATCTTCATACTCTGGGGCCAACGTCCTGACTTTC. It yields the protein CASSYGSSYSGANVLTF.

This clonotype came up many times. This chain connects TRBV19 to TRBJ1-2; D not resolved. With 7 bases removed from V and 0 bases from J, the gap between germline ends came to 12 bases. CDR1 is LNHDA, CDR2 SQIVND, per germline (reference sequence). This CDR3 region has 14 residues. The chain's CDR3 is CASTPGRANYGYTF. The CDR3 DNA follows: TGTGCCAGTACCCCAGGTCGGGCTAACTATGGCTACACCTTC.

The table lists this clonotype with a few counts. As DNA, the CDR3 is TGCAGCGTCACAGGGGGCCAATACAATGAGCAGTTCTTC. Translated, it gives CSVTGGQYNEQFF. The genes are TRBV29-1 and TRBJ2-1; 9 nucleotides agree with TRBD1. The CDR3 is 13 amino acids. Germline V lookup: CDR1 SQVTM, CDR2 ANQGSEA. Unmatched junction bases numbered 4, after V lost 6 bases and J lost 4 bases.